This T cell receptor beta chain was captured in a study of blood T cell repertoires in COVID-19. Study overall: Acute-phase and convalescent COVID-19 samples originated in the United States, Italy and Spain.

This clone was seen only once. Germline V gene lookup returns CDR1 LNHDA and CDR2 SQIVND (reference sequence). The CDR3 runs to 16 residues. V lost 3 bases to trimming and J lost 1 base; unmatched junction nucleotides: 8. Original handling: Estimated nucleated cell counts came from reference gene primer amplification. Libraries were prepared by immunoSEQ multiplex PCR; TCRdb keeps only in-frame clonotypes and omits some of them. D and trimming were read from the DNA, whereas the V and J calls and clone size are those reported in that table. The sample lists approximately 210,000 clones, around 86% occurring once. Ages ranged from about 18 to 90 years, with residence in more than 20 US areas.

The sequence was collected from a woman aged 45-59 years with acute COVID-19. The rearrangement links TRBV19 to TRBJ1-1, with TRBD1 matching over 7 bases. Sequenced input: PBMCs or T cells enriched from blood (not recorded which). The CDR3 sequence is CASSIRDSLPNTEAFF. CDR3 DNA sequence: TGTGCCAGTAGTATCCGGGACAGCCTTCCGAACACTGAAGCTTTCTTT.